What follows is one T cell receptor (beta chain) and its context. The specificity of this receptor is unknown. Base qualities are not at hand, and no much larger clone is one base apart. The CDR3 sequence holds 12 residues, the cysteine and phenylalanine included. Of the read, only the CDR3 DNA is kept; its 36 bases are in frame from base 1. V ends up 6 bases short and J 7 bases short, with an unmatched junction base count of 6. In the germline V gene, CDR1 corresponds to MNHEY and CDR2 to SVGAGI. Library construction relied on RACE. The instrument given in TCRdb is NextSeq 500. Library preparation attached unique molecular identifiers to individual cDNA molecules for quantitative, reproducible TCR counting. For every blood RNA sample, sequencing covered both the TCR alpha and TCR beta chains. The authors processed their data as follows. A median of roughly 98,000 TCRs per sample was observed, with a range of roughly 20,000 to 700,000. V, J and CDR3 annotation of the TCR reads was carried out using the Decombinator software suite. For the PS versus PT1 abundance plots, all samples were subsampled to the same number of TCRs (28,000). TCRs were defined as expanded if absent before sensitization and observed at least eight times at the 2-week time point. TCRdb ran its own pipeline on the public reads, namely fastp trimming at Q25 and MiXCR clone calling, and kept in-frame beta chains. Rows are combined by CDR3 protein, so each entry shows the most common genes and DNA. In this record, the V and J calls reflect TCRdb's handling and not the investigators' own analysis. The sample has tens of thousands of distinct CDR3 sequences on record, roughly 10% of them singletons. The biggest ten clones account for around 4.5% of the sample.

This record comes from a study of human T cells and chemical hapten exposure (dated by TCRdb to the early 2020s). Context from the whole study: For sensitization, 2% DPC in acetone was applied to a roughly 2 cm by roughly 2 cm area of upper inner arm skin. In alopecia patients, the study followed how the peripheral blood TCR repertoire changed in vivo over primary and secondary sensitization to diphenylcyclopropenone (DPC), a hapten. Patch testing was done on the upper back using Finn chambers containing 0.01% DPC, and results were scored after 6 days according to International Contact Dermatitis Research Group standards. Some 29 alopecia patients provided blood for TCR sequencing at one to four time points (pre-sensitization, 2, 6 and 24 weeks). The libraries were sequenced as a pool, and the TCR yield per sample differed mostly because of small variations in library volumes within the pool. Blood samples were taken from patients before sensitization (week 0) and at 2, 6 and about 24 weeks after DPC sensitization. Patients additionally received weekly therapeutic DPC doses to the scalp throughout the approximately 25-week study period. Alopecia areata with under or over 50% scalp involvement, alopecia totalis and alopecia universalis were represented in the patient cohort, which was mostly female.

General conclusions and limits of the study: Because every patient had alopecia, a presumed autoimmune disease, the patients' immune response might differ from that of healthy individuals. Compared with pre-sensitization or healthy control sets, expanded TCRs formed significantly more large CDR3 similarity clusters, which is consistent with antigen-driven responses. Repeated subsampling changed both the strength of the expansion versus patch-test correlation and the threshold at which the correlation became significant. Patch test score correlated positively with the number of PT1 expanded TCRs, reaching significance at thresholds 8, 16 and 32 but not at 4. DPC sensitization did not change the number of TCRs with a frequency above 1 in 1000, and there was no evidence of changes in global repertoire structure.

The intended sense of this specimen's time point label: patch test 1, 2 weeks after DPC sensitization. This specimen's treatment or condition label, per the study, means: therapeutic diphenylcyclopropenone sensitization with weekly scalp DPC. At every patch-test visit, the blood draw took place before the patch test was put on. To be eligible, patients had to be aged 18 to 70, diagnosed with alopecia and judged suitable for DPC therapy, while pregnant patients were excluded. Unfractionated whole blood was collected in Tempus Blood RNA tubes, and total RNA was extracted from that blood. The chain is encoded by TRBV6-5 joined to TRBJ2-7, with 7 bases aligning to TRBD1. The sequencing used whole blood, collected in connection with sensitization to the hapten diphenylcyclopropenone (DPC). The clonotype comes from a woman aged 45-65 years with alopecia areata. Some clones in this sample may be carry-over from other donors' samples. The CDR3 region reads CASRGTVGEQYF. The sequenced DNA is TGTGCCAGCAGAGGGACAGTAGGGGAGCAGTACTTC.